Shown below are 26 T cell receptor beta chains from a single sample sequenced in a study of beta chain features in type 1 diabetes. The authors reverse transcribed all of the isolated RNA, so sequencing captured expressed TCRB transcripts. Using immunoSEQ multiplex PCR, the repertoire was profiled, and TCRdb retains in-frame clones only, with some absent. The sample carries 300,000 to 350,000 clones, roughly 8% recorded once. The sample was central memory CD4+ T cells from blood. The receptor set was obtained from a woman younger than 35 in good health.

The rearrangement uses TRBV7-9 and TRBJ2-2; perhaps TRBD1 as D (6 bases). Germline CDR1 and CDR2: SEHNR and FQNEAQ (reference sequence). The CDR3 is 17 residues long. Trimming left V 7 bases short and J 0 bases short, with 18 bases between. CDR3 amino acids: CASTRMASGANTGELFF. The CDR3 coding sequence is TGTGCCAGCACCCGTATGGCCTCAGGGGCGAACACCGGGGAGCTGTTTTTT.

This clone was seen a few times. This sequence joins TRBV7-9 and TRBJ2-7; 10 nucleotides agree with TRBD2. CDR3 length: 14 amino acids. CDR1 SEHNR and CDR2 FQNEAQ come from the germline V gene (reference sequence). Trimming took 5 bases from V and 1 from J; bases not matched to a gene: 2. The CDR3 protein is CASSTSGASYEQYF. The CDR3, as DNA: TGTGCCAGCAGCACTAGCGGGGCTTCCTACGAGCAGTACTTC.

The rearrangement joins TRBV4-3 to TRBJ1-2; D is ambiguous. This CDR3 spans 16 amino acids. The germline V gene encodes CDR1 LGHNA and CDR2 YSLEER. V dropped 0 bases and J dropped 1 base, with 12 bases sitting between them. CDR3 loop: CASSQDIRSFNYGYTF. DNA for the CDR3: TGCGCCAGCAGCCAAGATATACGCAGTTTTAACTATGGCTACACCTTC.

Here the CDR3 DNA reads TGTGCCAGCAGCTTAGCGTTAGGGGGAAGCTATGGCTACACCTTC. Protein: CASSLALGGSYGYTF. This rearrangement joins TRBV7-9 to TRBJ1-2; possibly TRBD1 for D (6 bases). Trimming pared 0 bases from V and 4 bases from J, leaving 12 bases between. This CDR3 spans 15 amino acids. The germline V gene encodes CDR1 SEHNR and CDR2 FQNEAQ (reference sequence).

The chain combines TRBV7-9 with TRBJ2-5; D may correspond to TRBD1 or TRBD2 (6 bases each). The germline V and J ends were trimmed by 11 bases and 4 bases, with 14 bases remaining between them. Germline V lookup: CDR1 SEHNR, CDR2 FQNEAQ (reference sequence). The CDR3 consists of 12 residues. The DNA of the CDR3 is TGTGCCGGAACCAGGGGAGGAGAGACCCAGTACTTC. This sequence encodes CAGTRGGETQYF.

The CDR3 loop is CASSLLEGSTEAFF. DNA for the CDR3: TGTGCCAGCAGCTTACTCGAAGGGTCCACTGAAGCTTTCTTT. The chain couples TRBV7-2 to TRBJ1-1; D gene ambiguous. The V end was cut by 2 bases, the J end by 4 bases, with 11 bases between. Germline V lookup: CDR1 SGHTA, CDR2 FQGNSA. The CDR3 runs to 14 residues.

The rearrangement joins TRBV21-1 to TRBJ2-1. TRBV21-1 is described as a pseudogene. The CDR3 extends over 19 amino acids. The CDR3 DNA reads TGTGCCAGCAGCAAAGGGGCCCAAAAGGTACTAACCTTCGTCAATGAGCAGTTCTTC. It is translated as CASSKGAQKVLTFVNEQFF.

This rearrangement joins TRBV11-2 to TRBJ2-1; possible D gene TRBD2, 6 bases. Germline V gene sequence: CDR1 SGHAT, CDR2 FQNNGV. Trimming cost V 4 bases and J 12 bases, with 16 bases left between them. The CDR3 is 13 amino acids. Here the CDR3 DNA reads TGTGCCAGCAGCTCCGTCATAGCGGAAGGGCAGTTCTTC. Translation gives CASSSVIAEGQFF.

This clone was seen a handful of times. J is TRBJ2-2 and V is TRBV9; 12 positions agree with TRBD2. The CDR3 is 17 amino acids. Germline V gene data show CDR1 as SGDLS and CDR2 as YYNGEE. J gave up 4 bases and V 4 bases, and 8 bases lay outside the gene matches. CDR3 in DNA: TGTGCCAGCAGCCTTACTAGCGGGAGGCGGGTCACCGGGGAGCTGTTTTTT. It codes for CASSLTSGRRVTGELFF.

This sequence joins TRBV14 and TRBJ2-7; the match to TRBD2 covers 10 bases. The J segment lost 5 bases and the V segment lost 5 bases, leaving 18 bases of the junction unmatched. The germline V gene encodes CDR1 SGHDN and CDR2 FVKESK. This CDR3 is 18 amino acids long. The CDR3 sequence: CASSSQLSSGSYEDEQYF. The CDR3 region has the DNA TGTGCCAGCAGCAGCCAATTATCTAGCGGGAGTTATGAGGACGAGCAGTACTTC.

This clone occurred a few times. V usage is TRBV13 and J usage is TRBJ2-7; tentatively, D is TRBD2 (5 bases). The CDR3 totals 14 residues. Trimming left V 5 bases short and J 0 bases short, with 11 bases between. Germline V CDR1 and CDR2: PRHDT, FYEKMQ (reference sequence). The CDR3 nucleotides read TGTGCCAGCAGCCACGGGATCCCCTCCTACGAGCAGTACTTC. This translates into CASSHGIPSYEQYF.

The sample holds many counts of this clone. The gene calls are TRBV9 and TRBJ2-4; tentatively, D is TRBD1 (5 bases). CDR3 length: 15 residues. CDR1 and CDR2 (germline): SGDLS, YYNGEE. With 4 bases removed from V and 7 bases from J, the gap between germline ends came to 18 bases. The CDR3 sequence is CASSPQQGGLNIQYF. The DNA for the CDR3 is TGTGCCAGCAGCCCCCAGCAGGGCGGCCTTAACATTCAGTACTTC.

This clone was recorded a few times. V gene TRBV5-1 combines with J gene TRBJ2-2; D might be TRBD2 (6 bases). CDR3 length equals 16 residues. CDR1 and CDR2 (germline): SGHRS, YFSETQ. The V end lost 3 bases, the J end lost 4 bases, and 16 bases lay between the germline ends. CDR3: CASSWTPGVSTGELFF. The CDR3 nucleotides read TGCGCCAGCAGCTGGACCCCGGGAGTTAGCACCGGGGAGCTGTTTTTT.

The CDR3 DNA is TGTGCCAGTAGTCCGCAGCAGGGGGCGAGGTACAATGAGCAGTTCTTC. Translation: CASSPQQGARYNEQFF. This rearrangement joins TRBV19 to TRBJ2-1, with 8 positions matching TRBD1. CDR3 length: 16 residues. With V trimmed by 5 bases and J by 4 bases, 10 bases remained unmatched. Germline CDR1 is LNHDA and CDR2 is SQIVND (reference sequence).

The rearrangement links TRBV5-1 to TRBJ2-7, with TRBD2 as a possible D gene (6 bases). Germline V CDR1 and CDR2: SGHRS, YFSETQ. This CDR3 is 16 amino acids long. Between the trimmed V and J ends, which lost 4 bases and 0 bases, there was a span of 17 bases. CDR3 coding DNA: TGCGCCAGCAGCCCAATAGCGGACGGGAGCTCCTACGAGCAGTACTTC. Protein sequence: CASSPIADGSSYEQYF.

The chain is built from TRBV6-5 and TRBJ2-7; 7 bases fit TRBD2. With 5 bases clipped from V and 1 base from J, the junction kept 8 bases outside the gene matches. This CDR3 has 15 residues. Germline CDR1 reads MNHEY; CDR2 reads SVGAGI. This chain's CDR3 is CASSNAGTMSYEQYF. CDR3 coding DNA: TGTGCCAGCAGTAACGCCGGGACTATGTCCTACGAGCAGTACTTC.

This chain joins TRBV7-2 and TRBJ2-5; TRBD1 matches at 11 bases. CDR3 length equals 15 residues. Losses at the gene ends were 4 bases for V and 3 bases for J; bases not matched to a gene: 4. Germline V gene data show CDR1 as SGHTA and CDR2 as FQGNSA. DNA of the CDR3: TGTGCCAGCAGCTCAAGGACAGGGGGCGAAGAGACCCAGTACTTC. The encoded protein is CASSSRTGGEETQYF.

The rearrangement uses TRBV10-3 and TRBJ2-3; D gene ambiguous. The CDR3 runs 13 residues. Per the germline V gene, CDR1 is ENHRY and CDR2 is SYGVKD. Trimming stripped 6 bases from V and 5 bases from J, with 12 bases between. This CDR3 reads CAIRDLVVDTQYF. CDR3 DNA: TGTGCCATCAGGGATCTAGTGGTAGATACGCAGTATTTT.

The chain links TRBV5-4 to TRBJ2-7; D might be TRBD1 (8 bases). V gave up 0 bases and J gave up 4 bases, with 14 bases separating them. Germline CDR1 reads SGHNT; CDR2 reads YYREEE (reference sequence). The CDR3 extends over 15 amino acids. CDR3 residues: CASSLGTGGGYEQYF. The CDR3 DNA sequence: TGTGCCAGCAGCTTGGGTACAGGGGGAGGGTACGAGCAGTACTTC.

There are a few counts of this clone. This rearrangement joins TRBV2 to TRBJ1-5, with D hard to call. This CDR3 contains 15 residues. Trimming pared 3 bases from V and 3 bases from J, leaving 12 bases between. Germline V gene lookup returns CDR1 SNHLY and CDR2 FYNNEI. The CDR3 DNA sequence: TGTGCCAGCAGTGACGACAATCCGCCCAATCAGCCCCAGCATTTT. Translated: CASSDDNPPNQPQHF.

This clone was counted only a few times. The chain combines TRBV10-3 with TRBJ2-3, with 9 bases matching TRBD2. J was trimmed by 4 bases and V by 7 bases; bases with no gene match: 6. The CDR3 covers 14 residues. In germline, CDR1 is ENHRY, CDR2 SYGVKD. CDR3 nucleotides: TGTGCCATCACACCTAGCGGGACGGCAGATACGCAGTATTTT. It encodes CAITPSGTADTQYF.

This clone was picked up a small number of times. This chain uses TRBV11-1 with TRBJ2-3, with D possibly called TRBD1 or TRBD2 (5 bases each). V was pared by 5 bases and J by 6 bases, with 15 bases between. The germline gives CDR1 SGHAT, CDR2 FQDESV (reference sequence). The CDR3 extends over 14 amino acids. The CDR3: CASSPNWGGDTQYF. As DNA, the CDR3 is TGTGCCAGCAGCCCGAATTGGGGCGGGGATACGCAGTATTTT.

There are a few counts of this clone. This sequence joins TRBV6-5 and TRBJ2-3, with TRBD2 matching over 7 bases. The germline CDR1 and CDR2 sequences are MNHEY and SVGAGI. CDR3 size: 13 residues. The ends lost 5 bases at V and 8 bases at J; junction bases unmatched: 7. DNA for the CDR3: TGTGCCAGCAGTACTAGACTAGCAAGTACGCAGTATTTT. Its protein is CASSTRLASTQYF.

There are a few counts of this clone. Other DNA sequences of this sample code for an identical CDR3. CDR3 protein: CASSLSGGTDTQYF. The CDR3 DNA follows: TGTGCCAGCAGCCTTAGCGGAGGCACAGATACGCAGTATTTT. V and J are TRBV7-2 and TRBJ2-3, with D possibly being TRBD2 (6 bases). CDR3 size: 14 residues. Trimming shortened V by 5 bases and J by 1 base, and 10 bases separated the two germline ends. The germline gives CDR1 SGHTA, CDR2 FQGNSA. The full variable domain, in which reference TRBV7-2 and TRBJ2-3 provide the parts outside the CDR3, is GAGVSQSPSNKVTEKGKDVELRCDPISGHTALYWYRQSLGQGLEFLIYFQGNSAPDKSGLPSDRFSAERTGGSVSTLTIQRTQQEDSAVYLCASSLSGGTDTQYFGPGTRLTVL.

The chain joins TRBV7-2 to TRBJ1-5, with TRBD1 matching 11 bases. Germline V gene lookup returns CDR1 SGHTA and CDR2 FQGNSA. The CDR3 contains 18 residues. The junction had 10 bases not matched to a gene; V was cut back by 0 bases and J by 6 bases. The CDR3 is CASSLAPYRDRGIQPQHF. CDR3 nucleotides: TGTGCCAGCAGCTTAGCCCCCTACCGGGACAGGGGGATTCAGCCCCAGCATTTT. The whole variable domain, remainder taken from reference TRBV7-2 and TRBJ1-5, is GAGVSQSPSNKVTEKGKDVELRCDPISGHTALYWYRQSLGQGLEFLIYFQGNSAPDKSGLPSDRFSAERTGGSVSTLTIQRTQQEDSAVYLCASSLAPYRDRGIQPQHFGDGTRLSIL.

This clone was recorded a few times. CDR3 protein: CASSDRAVFTDTQYF. In DNA, the CDR3 is TGTGCCAGCAGTGATAGGGCAGTTTTCACAGATACGCAGTATTTT. The chain carries TRBV25-1 and TRBJ2-3; D remains ambiguous. Trimming left V 3 bases short and J 2 bases short, with 12 bases between. CDR1 is MGHDK and CDR2 is SYGVNS in the germline V gene. This CDR3 region has 15 residues.